The entry that follows covers one T cell receptor beta chain sequence. This sample stems from a study of cytomegalovirus exposure and HLA in healthy donors. The CDR3 is made up of 14 amino acids. The ends were cut back, 2 bases at V and 0 bases at J, with 7 bases in the middle. Germline CDR1 SGHRS, CDR2 YFSETQ. PCR used 60 Vbeta primers and 13 Jbeta primers. Generated by immunoSEQ multiplex PCR, the TCRdb table keeps only in-frame clones and is missing some. The sample yields some 150,000 clones, roughly 65% seen once. The sample taken for sequencing was PBMCs. The V call is TRBV5-1, the J call TRBJ2-3, with a possible D match to TRBD1 (6 bases). The clonotype was recovered from a woman aged 25 to 39 in good health and CMV-seronegative. CDR3 in DNA: TGCGCCAGCAGCTTACAGGGCAGCACAGATACGCAGTATTTT. Translated: CASSLQGSTDTQYF.